The 25 T cell receptor beta chains reported below all come from one sample, sequenced in a study of identical twins. In TCRdb, the 5' RACE reads were re-called with MiXCR into one record per CDR3 protein. The sample carries some 440,000 distinct CDR3 sequences, 24% recorded once. The sample was also reused in another study, on T cells expressing NK-cell markers.

Sequencing input: CD4+ T cells sorted from blood. Receptor source: a young woman in good health.

V usage is TRBV6-1 and J usage is TRBJ2-5; 13 positions match TRBD2. This CDR3 is 15 amino acids long. With 6 bases clipped from V and 5 bases from J, the junction kept 6 bases outside the gene matches. Germline V lookup: CDR1 MNHNS, CDR2 SASEGT. CDR3 in amino acids: CASSRSTSGGETQYF. CDR3 nucleotides: TGTGCCAGCAGCCGATCGACTAGCGGGGGGGAGACCCAGTACTTC.

V and J are TRBV15 and TRBJ2-7; D is unresolved. The CDR3 loop spans 15 amino acids. Germline V gene lookup returns CDR1 LNHNV and CDR2 YYDKDF (reference sequence). The V and J ends lost 0 bases and 1 base respectively, with 10 bases between them. CDR3 protein: CATSRDLVRSYEQYF. CDR3 DNA sequence: TGTGCCACCAGCAGAGATCTTGTGAGGTCCTACGAGCAGTACTTC.

The rearrangement links TRBV11-2 to TRBJ1-5; maybe TRBD1 (5 bases). Germline CDR1 SGHAT, CDR2 FQNNGV. This CDR3 comprises 13 residues. V lost 1 base, J lost 5 bases, and 6 bases lay in between. The CDR3 coding sequence is TGTGCCAGCAGCTTAGGACAGTATCAGCCCCAGCATTTT. Its translation: CASSLGQYQPQHF.

The V and J genes are TRBV29-1 and TRBJ2-3; tentatively, D is TRBD1 (5 bases). Germline CDR1 is SQVTM and CDR2 is ANQGSEA. There are 14 residues in the CDR3. V shed 5 bases and J shed 2 bases, with 14 bases lying between them. The DNA for the CDR3 is TGCAGCGTTTCCTGGGTGGGGCTCACAGATACGCAGTATTTT. Encoded protein: CSVSWVGLTDTQYF.

The rearrangement uses TRBV6-2 or TRBV6-3 and TRBJ2-7; D not certain. V was trimmed by 8 bases and J by 0 bases, leaving 14 bases between them. The length of the CDR3 is 14 residues. Per the germline V gene, CDR1 is MNHEY and CDR2 is SVGEGT. The DNA of the CDR3 is TGTGCCAGCCTTGACCGACTGATCTCCTACGAGCAGTACTTC. Translating it yields CASLDRLISYEQYF.

This clonotype occurred a few times. The chain has TRBV6-5 and TRBJ2-4, with TRBD1 as a possible D gene (5 bases). CDR1 and CDR2 (germline): MNHEY, SVGAGI. V was clipped by 4 bases and J by 1 base, with 8 bases between them. This CDR3 spans 14 amino acids. For the CDR3, the DNA is TGTGCCAGCAGTTTTAGGGGTGCCAAAAACATTCAGTACTTC. Residues: CASSFRGAKNIQYF.

This rearrangement joins TRBV30 to TRBJ2-7; D not resolved. Germline V gives CDR1 GTSNPN, CDR2 SVGIG (reference sequence). V lost 4 bases and J 5 bases, leaving 9 bases between the germline ends. This CDR3 is 11 amino acids long. The CDR3 protein is CAWTSSHEQYF. In DNA form, the CDR3 reads TGTGCCTGGACGAGCAGCCACGAGCAGTACTTC.

The rearrangement uses TRBV10-3 and TRBJ1-2, with 9 bases identical to TRBD1. J was trimmed by 1 base and V by 8 bases; bases with no gene match: 17. Germline assignment: CDR1 ENHRY and CDR2 SYGVKD. This CDR3 is built from 18 residues. CDR3 region: CAILASKGTGILNYGYTF. The CDR3 DNA is TGTGCCATCCTAGCCTCCAAGGGGACAGGGATTCTTAACTATGGCTACACCTTC.

This clonotype was observed at least ten times. The V and J genes are TRBV7-6 and TRBJ1-1, with 9 bases matching TRBD1. The CDR3 has 14 residues. V trimming: 2 bases; J trimming: 4 bases; junction bases outside the gene matches: 2. Germline CDR1 and CDR2: SGHVS and FNYEAQ. CDR3 DNA sequence: TGTGCCAGCAGCTTACGACAGGGGGGCACTGAAGCTTTCTTT. It yields the protein CASSLRQGGTEAFF.

This chain connects TRBV3-1 to TRBJ2-1, with D possibly being TRBD2 (5 bases). There are 16 residues in the CDR3. Germline CDR1 reads LGHDT; CDR2 reads YNNKEL (reference sequence). V was shortened by 2 bases and J by 2 bases, with 13 bases between the two germline ends. The CDR3 protein is CASSQMRGMTYNEQFF. In DNA, the CDR3 is TGTGCCAGCAGCCAAATGAGAGGGATGACCTACAATGAGCAGTTCTTC.

The chain joins TRBV29-1 to TRBJ2-1, with TRBD2 identical over 8 bases. V gave up 6 bases and J gave up 7 bases; unmatched junction bases: 14. CDR1 is SQVTM and CDR2 is ANQGSEA in the germline V gene. This CDR3 has 15 residues. The CDR3 sequence: CSVSPGTSLLNEQFF. The CDR3 region has the DNA TGCAGCGTGTCTCCCGGGACTAGTCTATTGAATGAGCAGTTCTTC.

The chain is built from TRBV6-1 and TRBJ1-2, with a tentative D call TRBD1 (6 bases). Germline CDR1 is MNHNS and CDR2 is SASEGT. CDR3 length: 14 amino acids. Trimming took off 6 bases at V and 4 bases at J, with 15 bases between the two ends. Here the CDR3 reads CASSPNSGAYGYTF. The DNA of the CDR3 is TGTGCCAGCAGCCCAAATTCAGGGGCCTATGGCTACACCTTC.

The chain uses TRBV14 and TRBJ2-7, with 9 positions matching TRBD1. The ends lost 4 bases at V and 2 bases at J; junction bases unmatched: 9. Germline V gives CDR1 SGHDN, CDR2 FVKESK. This CDR3 spans 16 amino acids. The CDR3 loop is CASSRLDRGRTYEQYF. The CDR3 DNA follows: TGTGCCAGCAGCCGACTCGACAGGGGGAGGACCTACGAGCAGTACTTC.

The chain has TRBV10-3 and TRBJ2-5; TRBD1 aligns across 7 bases. The trim removed 5 bases at V and 5 bases at J, leaving 20 bases unmatched. The CDR3 has 18 residues. Germline V lookup: CDR1 ENHRY, CDR2 SYGVKD. The CDR3 bases are TGTGCCATCAGTTTGGACCGGGCTCAGGGGGTTATTGGCGAGACCCAGTACTTC. It yields the protein CAISLDRAQGVIGETQYF.

V and J are TRBV10-3 and TRBJ2-3, with 8 positions matching TRBD2. After removal of 3 bases from V and 3 bases from J, the junction contained 5 bases not matched to a gene. The germline V gene has CDR1 ENHRY and CDR2 SYGVKD. The CDR3 contains 15 residues. For the CDR3, the DNA is TGTGCCATCAGTGAAGTAGCGGGATGGACAGATACGCAGTATTTT. It codes for CAISEVAGWTDTQYF.

The rearrangement links TRBV2 to TRBJ2-3; D uncertain. Germline CDR1 is SNHLY and CDR2 is FYNNEI. The CDR3 consists of 15 residues. The V end was cut by 1 base, the J end by 6 bases, with 14 bases between. CDR3 in amino acids: CASSEEAVTGDTQYF. In nucleotides, the CDR3 is TGTGCCAGCAGTGAAGAGGCAGTGACTGGGGATACGCAGTATTTT.

This clonotype occurred many times. V gene TRBV28 combines with J gene TRBJ1-6, with TRBD1 matching over 10 bases. CDR1 is MDHEN and CDR2 is SYDVKM in the germline V gene. Trimming took 6 bases from V and 8 from J; bases not matched to a gene: 4. This CDR3 has 14 residues. CDR3 region: CASSQTGGHSPLHF. Written as DNA, the CDR3 is TGTGCCAGCAGCCAGACAGGGGGCCATTCACCCCTCCACTTT.

This chain joins TRBV20-1 and TRBJ2-7; TRBD1 agrees at 10 bases. The CDR3 is 15 residues long. J lost 6 bases, V lost 1 base, and 9 bases had no gene match. Germline CDR1 DFQATT, CDR2 SNEGSKA (reference sequence). CDR3: CSARVGGTGAGEQYF. DNA of the CDR3: TGCAGTGCTAGAGTAGGCGGGACAGGGGCGGGCGAGCAGTACTTC.

The sample holds a few counts of this clonotype. This chain connects TRBV10-2 to TRBJ2-1; no definite D call. V was trimmed by 0 bases and J by 9 bases, leaving 9 bases between them. CDR3 length equals 13 residues. Germline values: CDR1 WSHSY, CDR2 SAAADI. The CDR3 region is CASSESGWGEQFF. The CDR3 DNA is TGCGCCAGCAGTGAGTCAGGGTGGGGTGAGCAGTTCTTC.

V usage is TRBV14 and J usage is TRBJ1-2, with unresolved D. The V gene lost 2 bases and the J gene lost 7 bases, with 8 bases spanning the gap. CDR1 and CDR2 (germline): SGHDN, FVKESK. This CDR3 comprises 12 residues. CDR3 amino acids: CASSQWESGYTF. The DNA for the CDR3 is TGTGCCAGCAGCCAATGGGAGTCTGGCTACACCTTC.

This clonotype has just a few counts. The chain combines TRBV4-2 with TRBJ2-5; 9 bases fit TRBD2. V was clipped by 1 base and J by 9 bases; unmatched bases: 15. The CDR3 length is 17 residues. Germline lookup yields CDR1 LGHNA and CDR2 YNFKEQ. In DNA form, the CDR3 reads TGTGCCAGCAGCCAAGGAAGAGCTAGCGGGGACAAGAGACCCCAGTACTTC. Translation gives CASSQGRASGDKRPQYF.

This clonotype showed up just a few times. This sequence joins TRBV20-1 and TRBJ1-2; no clear D. The CDR3 sequence is 12 residues long. Trimming took 6 bases from V and 6 from J, leaving 14 bases between them. Germline values: CDR1 DFQATT, CDR2 SNEGSKA (reference sequence). The CDR3 reads CSARRVANGYTF. In DNA, the CDR3 is TGCAGTGCGCGAAGGGTGGCAAATGGCTACACCTTC.

V and J are TRBV28 and TRBJ1-2; 8 bases match TRBD1. Germline CDR1 is MDHEN and CDR2 is SYDVKM. CDR3 size: 14 residues. V was pared by 3 bases and J by 5 bases, with 5 bases of the junction left unmatched. The CDR3 loop is CASSFSDRGYGYTF. The CDR3 region has the DNA TGTGCCAGCAGTTTTTCTGACAGGGGTTATGGCTACACCTTC.

This sequence joins TRBV4-1 and TRBJ2-1; 10 positions match TRBD2. Germline lookup yields CDR1 MGHRA and CDR2 YSYEKL. J lost 5 bases, V lost 5 bases, and 6 bases had no gene match. The CDR3 extends over 15 amino acids. CDR3 sequence (DNA): TGCGCCAGCAGCAAAGGACTAGCGGTTAACAATGAGCAGTTCTTC. This gives the protein CASSKGLAVNNEQFF.

This clonotype has a handful of counts. The CDR3 bases are TGCGCCAGCAGCTTGGGGACAGGGGCTGGACAGCCCCAGCATTTT. It translates to CASSLGTGAGQPQHF. The gene calls are TRBV5-1 and TRBJ1-5; 9 positions agree with TRBD1. Germline assignment: CDR1 SGHRS and CDR2 YFSETQ. The CDR3 spans 15 residues. V lost 0 bases to trimming and J lost 7 bases; unmatched junction nucleotides: 5.